This TCR beta chain is drawn from a study of PD-1 blockade in classical Hodgkin lymphoma. Profiled with immunoSEQ multiplex PCR; TCRdb holds only in-frame clones, not every one. The sample shows about 44,000 clones, around two thirds of them seen only once. Noted time point: cycle 4 day 1 (C4D1), after 6 weeks of nivolumab. After autologous stem cell transplantation all patients relapsed, and prior brentuximab vedotin exposure differed between cohorts. This CDR3 has 13 residues. Germline V gene lookup returns CDR1 SGHRS and CDR2 YFSETQ. The V and J ends lost 5 bases and 2 bases respectively, with 11 bases between them.

The TCR was taken from a human donor with classical Hodgkin lymphoma. The chain couples TRBV5-1 to TRBJ2-7; D is perhaps TRBD1 (6 bases). This specimen was peripheral blood mononuclear cells (PBMCs), taken before the fourth cycle of nivolumab. In DNA form, the CDR3 reads TGCGCCAGCAGGGATAGGGGGACCTACGAGCAGTACTTC. Encoded protein: CASRDRGTYEQYF.